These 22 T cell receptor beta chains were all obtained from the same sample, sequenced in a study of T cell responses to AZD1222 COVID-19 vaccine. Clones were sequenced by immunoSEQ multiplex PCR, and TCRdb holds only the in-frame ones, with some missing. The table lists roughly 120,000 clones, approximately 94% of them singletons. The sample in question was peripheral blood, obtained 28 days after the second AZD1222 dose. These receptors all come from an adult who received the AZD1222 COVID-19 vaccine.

CDR3: CASSAQVNTEAFF. In DNA, the CDR3 is TGTGCCAGCAGCGCCCAGGTGAACACTGAAGCTTTCTTT. The J gene is TRBJ1-1, the V gene TRBV11-3; D gene unclear. Germline V gives CDR1 SGHNT, CDR2 YENEEA. CDR3 size: 13 residues. Trimming shortened V by 5 bases and J by 0 bases, and 7 bases separated the two germline ends.

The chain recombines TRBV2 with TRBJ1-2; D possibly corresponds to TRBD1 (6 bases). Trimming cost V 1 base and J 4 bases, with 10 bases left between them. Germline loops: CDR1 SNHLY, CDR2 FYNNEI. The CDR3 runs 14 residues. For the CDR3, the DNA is TGTGCCAGCAGTGAAGGGGGGCGGGGCTATGGCTACACCTTC. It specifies CASSEGGRGYGYTF.

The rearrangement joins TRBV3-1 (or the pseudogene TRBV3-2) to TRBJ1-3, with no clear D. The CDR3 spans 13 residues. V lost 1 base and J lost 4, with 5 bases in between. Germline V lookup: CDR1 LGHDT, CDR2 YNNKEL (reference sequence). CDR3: CASSQGGGNTIYF. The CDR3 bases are TGTGCCAGCAGCCAAGGTGGAGGAAACACCATATATTTT.

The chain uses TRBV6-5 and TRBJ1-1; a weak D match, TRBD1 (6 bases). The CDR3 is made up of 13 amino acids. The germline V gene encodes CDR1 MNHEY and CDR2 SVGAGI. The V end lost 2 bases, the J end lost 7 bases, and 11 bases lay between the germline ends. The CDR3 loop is CASSYGQPYEAFF. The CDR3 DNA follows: TGTGCCAGCAGTTACGGACAGCCATATGAAGCTTTCTTT.

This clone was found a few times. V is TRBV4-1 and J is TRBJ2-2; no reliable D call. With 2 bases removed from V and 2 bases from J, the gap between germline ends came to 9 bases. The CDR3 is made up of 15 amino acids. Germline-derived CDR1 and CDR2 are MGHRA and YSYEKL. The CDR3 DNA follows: TGCGCCAGCAGCCAAACAGATTCCAACACCGGGGAGCTGTTTTTT. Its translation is CASSQTDSNTGELFF.

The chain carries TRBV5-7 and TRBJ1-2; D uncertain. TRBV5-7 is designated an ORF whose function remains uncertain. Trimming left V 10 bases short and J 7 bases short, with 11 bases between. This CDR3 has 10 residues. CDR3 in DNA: TGTGCCGGAGGGTGGGGTGGCTACACCTTC. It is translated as CAGGWGGYTF.

The CDR3 sequence is CASRPTGGSYNSPLHF. The DNA for the CDR3 is TGTGCCAGCAGACCGACAGGGGGCTCCTATAATTCACCCCTCCACTTT. V and J are TRBV11-2 and TRBJ1-6, with 9 nucleotides matching TRBD1. Germline V gives CDR1 SGHAT, CDR2 FQNNGV. V dropped 6 bases and J dropped 0; count of bases not matched to a gene: 3. The CDR3 totals 16 residues.

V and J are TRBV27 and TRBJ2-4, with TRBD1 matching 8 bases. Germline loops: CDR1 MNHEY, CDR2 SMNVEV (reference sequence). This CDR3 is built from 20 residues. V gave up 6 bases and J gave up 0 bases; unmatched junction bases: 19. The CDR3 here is CASSLRPGQDIQQAKNIQYF. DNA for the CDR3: TGTGCCAGCAGCTTACGTCCGGGACAGGACATACAGCAAGCCAAAAACATTCAGTACTTC.

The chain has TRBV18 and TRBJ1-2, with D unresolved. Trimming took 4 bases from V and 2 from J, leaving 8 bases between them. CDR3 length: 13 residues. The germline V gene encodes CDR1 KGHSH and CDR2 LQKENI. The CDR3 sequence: CASSLGSNYGYTF. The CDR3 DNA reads TGTGCCAGCTCACTCGGGTCGAACTATGGCTACACCTTC.

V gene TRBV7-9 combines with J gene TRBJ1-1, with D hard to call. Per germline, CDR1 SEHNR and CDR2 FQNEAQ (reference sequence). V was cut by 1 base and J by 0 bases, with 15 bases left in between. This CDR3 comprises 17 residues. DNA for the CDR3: TGTGCCAGCAGCTTAGAACAGCTGACCGGCATGAACACTGAAGCTTTCTTT. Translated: CASSLEQLTGMNTEAFF.

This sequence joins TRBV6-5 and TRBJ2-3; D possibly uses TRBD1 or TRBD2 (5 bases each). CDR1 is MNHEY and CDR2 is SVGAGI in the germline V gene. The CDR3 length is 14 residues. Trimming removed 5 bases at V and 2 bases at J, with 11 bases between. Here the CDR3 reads CASSPGGTTDTQYF. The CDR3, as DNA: TGTGCCAGCAGTCCCGGTGGGACCACAGATACGCAGTATTTT.

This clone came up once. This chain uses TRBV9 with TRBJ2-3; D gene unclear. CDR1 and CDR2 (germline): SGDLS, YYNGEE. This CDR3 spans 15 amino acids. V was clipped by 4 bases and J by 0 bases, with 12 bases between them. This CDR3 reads CASSSSISSTDTQYF. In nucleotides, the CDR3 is TGTGCCAGCAGCTCGAGTATCTCTAGCACAGATACGCAGTATTTT.

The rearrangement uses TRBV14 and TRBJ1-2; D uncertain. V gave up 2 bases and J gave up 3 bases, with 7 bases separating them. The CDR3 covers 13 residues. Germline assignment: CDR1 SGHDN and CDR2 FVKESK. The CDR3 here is CASSQQTDYGYTF. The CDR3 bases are TGTGCCAGCAGCCAACAGACTGACTATGGCTACACCTTC.

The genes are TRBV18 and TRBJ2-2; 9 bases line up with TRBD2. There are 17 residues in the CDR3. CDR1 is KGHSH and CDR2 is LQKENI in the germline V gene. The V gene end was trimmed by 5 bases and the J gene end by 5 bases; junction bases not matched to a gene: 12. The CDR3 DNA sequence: TGTGCCAGCTCAAGGCGGGCTAGCGGGGACCAAACCGGGGAGCTGTTTTTT. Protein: CASSRRASGDQTGELFF.

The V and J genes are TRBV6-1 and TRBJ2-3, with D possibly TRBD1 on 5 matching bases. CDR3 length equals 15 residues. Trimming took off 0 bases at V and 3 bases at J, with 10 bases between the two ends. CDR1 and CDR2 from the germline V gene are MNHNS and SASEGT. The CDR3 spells CASSEALGPTDTQYF. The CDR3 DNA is TGTGCCAGCAGTGAAGCGTTGGGGCCGACAGATACGCAGTATTTT.

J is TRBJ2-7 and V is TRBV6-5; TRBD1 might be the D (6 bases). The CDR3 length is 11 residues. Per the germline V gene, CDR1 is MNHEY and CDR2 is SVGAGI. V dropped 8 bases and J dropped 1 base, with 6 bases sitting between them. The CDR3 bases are TGTGCCAGCCAGGGGTCCTACGAGCAGTACTTC. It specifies CASQGSYEQYF.

The CDR3 here is CASSLQGRAYEQYF. CDR3 sequence (DNA): TGTGCCAGCTCACTTCAGGGACGGGCCTACGAGCAGTACTTC. This sequence joins TRBV18 and TRBJ2-7; D tentatively reads TRBD1 or TRBD2 (5 bases each). The germline V and J ends were trimmed by 4 bases and 2 bases, with 12 bases remaining between them. This CDR3 comprises 14 residues. Per germline, CDR1 KGHSH and CDR2 LQKENI.

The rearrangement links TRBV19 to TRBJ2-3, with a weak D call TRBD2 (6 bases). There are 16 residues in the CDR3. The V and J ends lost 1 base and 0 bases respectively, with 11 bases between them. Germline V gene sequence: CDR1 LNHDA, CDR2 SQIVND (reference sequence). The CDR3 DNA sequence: TGTGCCAGTAGTATAGTAGGTCGGGGGAGCACAGATACGCAGTATTTT. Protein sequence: CASSIVGRGSTDTQYF.

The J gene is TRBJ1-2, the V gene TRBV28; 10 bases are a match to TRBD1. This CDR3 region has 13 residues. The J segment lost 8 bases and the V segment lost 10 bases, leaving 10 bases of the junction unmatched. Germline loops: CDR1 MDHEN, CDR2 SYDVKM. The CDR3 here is CATSRDRGEGYTF. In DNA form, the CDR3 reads TGTGCCACCTCGAGGGACAGGGGAGAAGGCTACACCTTC.

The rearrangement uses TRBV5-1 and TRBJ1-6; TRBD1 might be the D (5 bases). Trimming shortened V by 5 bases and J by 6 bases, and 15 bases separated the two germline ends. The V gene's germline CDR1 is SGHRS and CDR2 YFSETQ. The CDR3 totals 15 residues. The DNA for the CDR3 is TGCGCCAGCAGGACGTCGGCAGGGTCTAATTCACCCCTCCACTTT. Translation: CASRTSAGSNSPLHF.

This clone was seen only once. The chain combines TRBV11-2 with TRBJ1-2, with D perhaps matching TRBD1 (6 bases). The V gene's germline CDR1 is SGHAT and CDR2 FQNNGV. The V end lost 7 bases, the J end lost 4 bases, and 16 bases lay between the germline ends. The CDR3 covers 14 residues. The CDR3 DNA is TGTGCCAGCACCTTGGGGACAAGACTCTATGGCTACACCTTC. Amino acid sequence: CASTLGTRLYGYTF.

The CDR3 protein is CASSLFSAVTYEQYF. CDR3 bases: TGTGCCAGCAGCCTCTTTTCAGCGGTCACCTACGAGCAGTACTTC. The chain employs TRBV3-1 (or the pseudogene TRBV3-2) and TRBJ2-7; D may be TRBD2 (5 bases). Trimming took 4 bases from V and 2 from J, leaving 15 bases between them. Germline CDR1 is LGHDT and CDR2 is YNNKEL (reference sequence). This CDR3 has 15 residues.